A single sample is the source of the 24 T cell receptor beta chains below, sequenced in a study of cytomegalovirus exposure and HLA in healthy donors. PCR employed 60 Vbeta and 13 Jbeta primers. The assay was immunoSEQ multiplex PCR, and TCRdb's table has in-frame clones only and misses some. The data show 150,000 to 200,000 clones, with approximately 80% seen just once and around 1.6% held by the top ten. The specimen sequenced was PBMCs. The receptors derive from a young man in good health and CMV-seronegative.

This clone was detected a few times. This chain connects TRBV19 to TRBJ2-7; 8 bases map to TRBD1. The V and J ends lost 4 bases and 3 bases, in that order; junction bases with no gene match: 2. Per germline, CDR1 LNHDA and CDR2 SQIVND (reference sequence). The CDR3 covers 13 residues. The chain's CDR3 is CASSKGQGYEQYF. CDR3 bases: TGTGCCAGTAGTAAAGGACAGGGCTACGAGCAGTACTTC.

The chain is built from TRBV7-9 and TRBJ2-1; D is perhaps TRBD1 (6 bases). V shed 5 bases and J shed 6 bases, with 11 bases lying between them. This CDR3 spans 13 amino acids. CDR1 and CDR2 from the germline V gene are SEHNR and FQNEAQ (reference sequence). CDR3: CASSHRGGNEQFF. The CDR3 bases are TGTGCCAGCAGCCACAGAGGGGGCAATGAGCAGTTCTTC. The variable domain in full, with the rest retrieved from reference TRBV7-9 and TRBJ2-1, is DTGVSQNPRHKITKRGQNVTFRCDPISEHNRLYWYRQTLGQGPEFLTYFQNEAQLEKSRLLSDRFSAERPKGSFSTLEIQRTEQGDSAMYLCASSHRGGNEQFFGPGTRLTVL.

The CDR3 protein is CATSRDKVQGTQHF. CDR3 bases: TGTGCCACCAGCAGAGATAAGGTTCAGGGGACCCAGCATTTT. The chain links TRBV15 to TRBJ1-5, with D possibly being TRBD1 (6 bases). The CDR3 spans 14 residues. The germline V gene has CDR1 LNHNV and CDR2 YYDKDF (reference sequence). V lost 0 bases and J 11 bases, leaving 14 bases between the germline ends.

This chain uses TRBV29-1 with TRBJ2-3; D gene uncertain. V lost 8 bases and J lost 5, with 14 bases in between. Germline-derived CDR1 and CDR2 are SQVTM and ANQGSEA. CDR3 length equals 12 residues. As DNA, the CDR3 is TGCAGCCAGGCCGGAAATCAAGATACGCAGTATTTT. It encodes CSQAGNQDTQYF.

There are a few counts of this clone. V and J are TRBV5-8 and TRBJ1-4, with a possible D match to TRBD1 (5 bases). The CDR3 covers 14 residues. The germline gives CDR1 SGHTS, CDR2 YDEGEE. Between the trimmed V and J ends, which lost 4 bases and 8 bases, there was a span of 15 bases. CDR3: CASSPRGVGEKLFF. CDR3 nucleotides: TGTGCCAGCAGCCCGCGGGGGGTTGGGGAAAAACTGTTTTTT.

This chain uses TRBV5-1 with TRBJ2-1, with 13 positions matching TRBD2. The germline CDR1 and CDR2 sequences are SGHRS and YFSETQ. V was clipped by 4 bases and J by 7 bases; unmatched bases: 2. CDR3 size: 14 residues. This CDR3 reads CASSGGLAGNEQFF. The CDR3 region has the DNA TGCGCCAGCAGCGGGGGACTAGCGGGGAATGAGCAGTTCTTC.

The V and J genes are TRBV5-1 and TRBJ1-1; a weak D match, TRBD1 (6 bases). This CDR3 comprises 15 residues. Per the germline V gene, CDR1 is SGHRS and CDR2 is YFSETQ. Trimming removed 3 bases from V and 4 bases from J, with 16 bases in between. The CDR3 nucleotides read TGCGCCAGCAGCTCACAACAGGGCTGGCCCACTGAAGCTTTCTTT. This codes for CASSSQQGWPTEAFF.

This clone was seen only once. The J gene is TRBJ2-1, the V gene TRBV6-4; 10 bases are a match to TRBD2. The CDR3 is 14 residues long. Germline V gene lookup returns CDR1 MRHNA and CDR2 SNTAGT. The V segment lost 3 bases and the J segment 11 bases; nucleotides outside the gene matches: 7. The CDR3 region is CASSETGTSVKQFF. In nucleotides, the CDR3 is TGTGCCAGCAGTGAAACTGGGACTAGCGTGAAGCAGTTCTTC.

This clone was observed once. CDR3 DNA: TGCGCCAGGGGCCGGGACAGACATAACTATGGCTACACCTTC. Amino acids: CARGRDRHNYGYTF. The V gene is TRBV5-1, the J gene TRBJ1-2, with 7 nucleotides matching TRBD1. Germline lookup yields CDR1 SGHRS and CDR2 YFSETQ. Trimming at V came to 8 bases and at J to 1 base, leaving 8 bases not matched to a gene. The CDR3 is 14 residues long.

The gene calls are TRBV5-1 and TRBJ2-2; 9 bases match TRBD1. Germline lookup yields CDR1 SGHRS and CDR2 YFSETQ. The CDR3 runs to 15 residues. With V trimmed by 4 bases and J by 4 bases, 5 bases remained unmatched. The CDR3 protein is CASSLGQGITGELFF. CDR3 nucleotide sequence: TGCGCCAGCAGCCTCGGACAGGGGATCACCGGGGAGCTGTTTTTT.

The rearrangement links TRBV5-6 to TRBJ2-5, with D possibly being TRBD1 (6 bases). Germline CDR1 is SGHDT and CDR2 is YYEEEE. V lost 1 base to trimming and J lost 5 bases, with 15 bases between them. This CDR3 contains 15 residues. CDR3 residues: CASSLWGRGLETQYF. For the CDR3, the DNA is TGTGCCAGCAGCTTGTGGGGAAGGGGGTTGGAGACCCAGTACTTC.

This clone was counted once. The chain's CDR3 is CASSPPLAGGPREQYF. The CDR3 region has the DNA TGTGCCAGCAGCCCTCCACTAGCGGGGGGCCCCCGCGAGCAGTACTTC. The chain combines TRBV7-9 with TRBJ2-5; 12 bases line up with TRBD2. The J call is in doubt because the DNA end fits TRBJ2-7 better. The germline V gene has CDR1 SEHNR and CDR2 FQNEAQ (reference sequence). The CDR3 loop spans 16 amino acids.

The gene calls are TRBV5-4 and TRBJ2-3; 11 nucleotides line up with TRBD1. The V gene's germline CDR1 is SGHNT and CDR2 YYREEE (reference sequence). V lost 4 bases to trimming and J lost 4 bases; unmatched junction nucleotides: 8. The CDR3 length is 16 residues. The CDR3 loop is CASSRTGGAQADTQYF. The DNA of the CDR3 is TGTGCCAGCAGCCGGACAGGGGGCGCTCAGGCAGATACGCAGTATTTT.

This clone has only a few counts. The chain is built from TRBV30 and TRBJ2-2; TRBD2 matches 8 bases. This CDR3 has 15 residues. The germline V gene encodes CDR1 GTSNPN and CDR2 SVGIG (reference sequence). V shed 5 bases, J shed 0 bases, and the junction held 5 bases outside the gene matches. CDR3 coding DNA: TGTGCCTGGGATACTAGCGGTGCGAACACCGGGGAGCTGTTTTTT. Translating it yields CAWDTSGANTGELFF.

This clone was counted between two and nine times. This chain uses TRBV6-1 with TRBJ1-2, with TRBD1 identical over 8 bases. The germline gives CDR1 MNHNS, CDR2 SASEGT. V gave up 11 bases and J gave up 5 bases; unmatched junction bases: 16. The CDR3 covers 15 residues. In nucleotides, the CDR3 is TGTGCCTGCCCCGGGTCCGAGCGACAGGGGTATGGCTACACCTTC. Amino acid sequence: CACPGSERQGYGYTF.

This clone was counted once. The chain recombines TRBV7-8 with TRBJ2-7, with 7 nucleotides matching TRBD1. Germline lookup yields CDR1 SGHVS and CDR2 FQNEAQ. This CDR3 is built from 16 residues. V trimming: 0 bases; J trimming: 4 bases; junction bases outside the gene matches: 9. The CDR3 reads CASSLAKGQLGYEQYF. Written as DNA, the CDR3 is TGTGCCAGCAGCTTAGCTAAGGGACAGTTAGGGTACGAGCAGTACTTC.

The chain combines TRBV7-3 with TRBJ1-2; D gene unclear. With 3 bases removed from V and 6 bases from J, the gap between germline ends came to 11 bases. The CDR3 runs 13 residues. Germline loops: CDR1 SGHTA, CDR2 FQGTGA. The CDR3 nucleotides are TGTGCCAGCAGCTTTCCGGGTCCAAATGGCTACACCTTC. Translating gives CASSFPGPNGYTF.

J is TRBJ2-3 and V is TRBV7-2; D is unresolved. Trimming took off 2 bases at V and 2 bases at J, with 11 bases between the two ends. The CDR3 is 15 amino acids. The germline gives CDR1 SGHTA, CDR2 FQGNSA. The CDR3 bases are TGTGCCAGCAGCTTATTGGCCTCTCCCACAGATACGCAGTATTTT. Amino acid sequence: CASSLLASPTDTQYF.

The chain couples TRBV6-1 to TRBJ2-3; a weak D match, TRBD2 (6 bases). V dropped 7 bases and J dropped 6 bases, with 14 bases sitting between them. Germline values: CDR1 MNHNS, CDR2 SASEGT. This CDR3 comprises 13 residues. The CDR3 DNA reads as TGTGCCAGCAAAACACGGGGGAGGGATACGCAGTATTTT. Translating it yields CASKTRGRDTQYF.

The chain uses TRBV5-4 and TRBJ2-3; 10 bases fit TRBD1. J lost 2 bases, V lost 4 bases, and 10 bases had no gene match. Looked up from germline, CDR1 is SGHNT and CDR2 is YYREEE (reference sequence). The CDR3 consists of 17 residues. The CDR3 DNA follows: TGTGCCAGCAGCGGTGATTTGGGACAGGGGTTCACAGATACGCAGTATTTT. It is translated as CASSGDLGQGFTDTQYF.

This clone appeared a few times. V and J are TRBV9 and TRBJ2-3; 7 positions agree with TRBD2. Germline CDR1 reads SGDLS; CDR2 reads YYNGEE. This CDR3 spans 16 amino acids. V lost 3 bases to trimming and J lost 2 bases; unmatched junction nucleotides: 9. DNA for the CDR3: TGTGCCAGCAGCGCCGAGAGCGGGACCGTCACAGATACGCAGTATTTT. Translation gives CASSAESGTVTDTQYF.

This sequence joins TRBV7-8 and TRBJ2-5, with 7 bases lining up with TRBD2. Germline V gene lookup returns CDR1 SGHVS and CDR2 FQNEAQ. The CDR3 extends over 16 amino acids. J gave up 5 bases and V 3 bases, and 12 bases lay outside the gene matches. CDR3 region: CASSFRPGRNGETQYF. The CDR3 DNA follows: TGTGCCAGCAGCTTTCGTCCCGGGAGGAACGGGGAGACCCAGTACTTC.

V and J are TRBV7-3 and TRBJ2-1, with 8 positions matching TRBD2. V dropped 5 bases and J dropped 4; count of bases not matched to a gene: 10. Germline V gene data show CDR1 as SGHTA and CDR2 as FQGTGA. This CDR3 has 16 amino acids. The CDR3 protein is CASSPQAGAAYNEQFF. The CDR3 nucleotides read TGTGCCAGCAGCCCCCAAGCGGGAGCTGCGTACAATGAGCAGTTCTTC.

The sample holds one count of this clone. At one of its ends the junction is not consistent with the germline gene, which may arise from a read error. This chain links TRBV7-7 with TRBJ1-1; D uncertain. The germline CDR1 and CDR2 sequences are SSHAT and FNYEAQ (reference sequence). The CDR3 runs to 13 residues. The CDR3, as DNA: TGTGCTAGCAGCTTAGTTGCGGGAGCTGAAGCTTTCTTT. Protein: CASSLVAGAEAFF.